Presented here are 27 T cell receptor beta chains from one specimen sequenced in a study of cytomegalovirus exposure and HLA in healthy donors. Use of 60 Vbeta and 13 Jbeta primers characterized the PCR. Only in-frame clones appear in the TCRdb table, and some are missing; sequencing was by immunoSEQ multiplex PCR. The table includes 90,000 to 120,000 clones, around 77% detected once. The sample comprised PBMCs. These receptors all come from a man between 18 and 29 years old in good health and CMV-seronegative.

The chain employs TRBV7-8 and TRBJ1-3; 8 positions match TRBD1. Germline V CDR1 and CDR2: SGHVS, FQNEAQ. This CDR3 has 19 amino acids. Germline trimming cut 2 bases from V and 1 base from J; bases unmatched to any gene: 13. For the CDR3, the DNA is TGTGCCAGCAGCTTACCTAGGTCAGGGGGCGTTTTTTCTGGAAACACCATATATTTT. It translates to CASSLPRSGGVFSGNTIYF.

This chain links TRBV18 with TRBJ1-1; D not resolved. CDR3 size: 15 residues. Per germline, CDR1 KGHSH and CDR2 LQKENI. The V end lost 3 bases, the J end lost 1 base, and 12 bases lay between the germline ends. CDR3 amino acids: CASSPLSSGNTEAFF. Here the CDR3 DNA reads TGTGCCAGCTCACCTTTGTCGTCAGGGAACACTGAAGCTTTCTTT.

The J gene is TRBJ2-3, the V gene TRBV5-1; the D gene is possibly TRBD2 (6 bases). CDR1 SGHRS and CDR2 YFSETQ come from the germline V gene. Trimming took off 4 bases at V and 1 base at J, with 16 bases between the two ends. CDR3 length: 16 amino acids. CDR3 nucleotide sequence: TGCGCCAGCAGCCCATTACTAGCTACACGCACAGATACGCAGTATTTT. Translated, it gives CASSPLLATRTDTQYF.

This clone has a handful of counts. The chain employs TRBV7-9 and TRBJ2-3, with D perhaps TRBD2 (5 bases). Germline V gives CDR1 SEHNR, CDR2 FQNEAQ (reference sequence). The length of the CDR3 is 16 residues. The V and J ends lost 1 base and 1 base respectively, with 12 bases between them. CDR3 nucleotide sequence: TGTGCCAGCAGCTTAGATGCGGGCACTCGCACAGATACGCAGTATTTT. This encodes CASSLDAGTRTDTQYF. Supplemented by reference TRBV7-9 and TRBJ2-3, the full variable domain reads DTGVSQNPRHKITKRGQNVTFRCDPISEHNRLYWYRQTLGQGPEFLTYFQNEAQLEKSRLLSDRFSAERPKGSFSTLEIQRTEQGDSAMYLCASSLDAGTRTDTQYFGPGTRLTVL.

The chain combines TRBV19 with TRBJ1-4; TRBD1 might be the D (6 bases). V lost 6 bases, J lost 0 bases, and 8 bases lay in between. The CDR3 sequence is 14 residues long. Germline CDR1 and CDR2: LNHDA and SQIVND (reference sequence). The CDR3 reads CASRDSATNEKLFF. The DNA of the CDR3 is TGTGCCAGTAGGGACAGTGCAACTAATGAAAAACTGTTTTTT.

This clone appeared a few times. V gene TRBV5-6 combines with J gene TRBJ2-5; TRBD1 matches 9 bases. The CDR3 totals 15 residues. Trimming took 4 bases from V and 3 from J; bases not matched to a gene: 7. Per the germline V gene, CDR1 is SGHDT and CDR2 is YYEEEE. The DNA for the CDR3 is TGTGCCAGCAGCCTAATGAGGACAGGGGAAGAGACCCAGTACTTC. Amino acids: CASSLMRTGEETQYF.

The chain links TRBV6-5 to TRBJ2-4; D remains ambiguous. V was shortened by 3 bases and J by 7 bases, with 4 bases between the two germline ends. The germline CDR1 and CDR2 sequences are MNHEY and SVGAGI. The CDR3 extends over 11 amino acids. The CDR3 loop is CASSYMNIQYF. The DNA for the CDR3 is TGTGCCAGCAGTTATATGAACATTCAGTACTTC.

CDR3 sequence reads: CASSARTGTNYGYTF. Here the CDR3 DNA reads TGTGCCAGCAGCGCCCGGACGGGAACCAACTATGGCTACACCTTC. This chain uses TRBV9 with TRBJ1-2; D unresolved. V was cut by 3 bases and J by 2 bases, with 14 bases left in between. Germline CDR1 and CDR2: SGDLS and YYNGEE. This CDR3 is built from 15 residues.

V usage is TRBV5-1 and J usage is TRBJ1-3; D may be TRBD1 (6 bases). This CDR3 is 14 amino acids long. V shed 6 bases and J shed 2 bases, with 12 bases lying between them. CDR1 SGHRS and CDR2 YFSETQ come from the germline V gene. CDR3 residues: CASKGDSAGNTIYF. DNA for the CDR3: TGCGCCAGCAAGGGGGATTCGGCTGGAAACACCATATATTTT.

V and J are TRBV9 and TRBJ2-5; no reliable D call. CDR3 length: 15 residues. Germline V gene sequence: CDR1 SGDLS, CDR2 YYNGEE. V was pared by 3 bases and J by 5 bases, with 17 bases between. CDR3 coding DNA: TGTGCCAGCAGCGGTGGTGTGGGCTGGGTTGAGACCCAGTACTTC. Protein product: CASSGGVGWVETQYF.

The chain couples TRBV18 to TRBJ1-1; no firm D call. This CDR3 comprises 14 residues. Trimming cost V 2 bases and J 1 base, with 8 bases left between them. Germline V gene data show CDR1 as KGHSH and CDR2 as LQKENI. The CDR3 reads CASSPVSGNTEAFF. The DNA for the CDR3 is TGTGCCAGCTCACCAGTCTCGGGGAACACTGAAGCTTTCTTT.

This clone was picked up one time. The CDR3 DNA reads as TGTGCCAGCAGGGGGACAGCTAACACTCTCTATGGCTACACCTTC. This codes for CASRGTANTLYGYTF. The chain is built from TRBV6-5 and TRBJ1-2; 7 positions match TRBD1. CDR3 length equals 15 residues. CDR1 is MNHEY, CDR2 SVGAGI, per germline. V shed 6 bases and J 4 bases; nucleotides not matched to a gene: 11.

The chain recombines TRBV5-4 with TRBJ2-5; the D gene is possibly TRBD2 (5 bases). The CDR3 has 14 amino acids. The germline V gene encodes CDR1 SGHNT and CDR2 YYREEE (reference sequence). V was pared by 4 bases and J by 4 bases, with 14 bases between. The CDR3 sequence is CASSPPGSGETQYF. DNA for the CDR3: TGTGCCAGCAGCCCTCCGGGAAGCGGAGAGACCCAGTACTTC.

A remark on this clone: Relative to the germline gene, one junction end is altered; a read error may explain this. The chain couples TRBV7-7 to TRBJ2-3, with D maybe TRBD2 (5 bases). The CDR3 extends over 15 amino acids. Germline V CDR1 and CDR2: SSHAT, FNYEAQ (reference sequence). The CDR3 protein is CASSLGLGVGDTQYF. In DNA form, the CDR3 reads TGTGCTAGCAGCCTCGGGCTCGGGGTGGGAGATACGCAGTATTTT.

In its sample, this clone was seen once. The chain joins TRBV7-2 to TRBJ2-2; D remains ambiguous. The length of the CDR3 is 13 residues. V was cut by 3 bases and J by 6 bases, with 8 bases left in between. Germline V gene sequence: CDR1 SGHTA, CDR2 FQGNSA. This CDR3 is CASSLYPAGELFF. DNA of the CDR3: TGTGCCAGCAGCTTGTATCCAGCCGGGGAGCTGTTTTTT.

This chain links TRBV19 with TRBJ1-2, with D perhaps TRBD1 (5 bases). The CDR3 runs to 12 residues. Germline CDR1 is LNHDA and CDR2 is SQIVND (reference sequence). The V end was cut by 3 bases, the J end by 7 bases, with 9 bases between. The CDR3 region has the DNA TGTGCCAGTAGTATGCAAGGGGTTGGCTACACCTTC. Its protein is CASSMQGVGYTF.

The rearrangement joins TRBV6-1 to TRBJ2-3, with TRBD2 matching 11 bases. The CDR3 consists of 15 residues. Looked up from germline, CDR1 is MNHNS and CDR2 is SASEGT. The trim removed 6 bases at V and 6 bases at J, leaving 8 bases unmatched. CDR3 sequence reads: CASRDLAGGLDTQYF. The CDR3 coding sequence is TGTGCCAGCAGAGACCTAGCGGGGGGACTCGATACGCAGTATTTT.

This chain joins TRBV4-3 and TRBJ2-5, with D possibly TRBD2 on 5 matching bases. The CDR3 sequence is 16 residues long. Per the germline V gene, CDR1 is LGHNA and CDR2 is YSLEER. V was trimmed by 4 bases and J by 2 bases, leaving 17 bases between them. This chain's CDR3 is CASSPETGSAQETQYF. The CDR3 nucleotides read TGCGCCAGCAGCCCAGAAACGGGGAGCGCTCAAGAGACCCAGTACTTC.

The chain employs TRBV29-1 and TRBJ1-1; 8 nucleotides match TRBD1. Germline values: CDR1 SQVTM, CDR2 ANQGSEA. V lost 7 bases and J lost 3; bases outside the gene matches: 10. This CDR3 comprises 14 residues. The CDR3 reads CSALTGAGDTEAFF. DNA for the CDR3: TGCAGCGCACTGACAGGGGCTGGGGACACTGAAGCTTTCTTT.

The chain is built from TRBV10-2 and TRBJ1-5, with D unresolved. The CDR3 length is 13 residues. Germline V lookup: CDR1 WSHSY, CDR2 SAAADI. Trimming took off 8 bases at V and 4 bases at J, with 12 bases between the two ends. The CDR3, as DNA: TGCGCCAGCGTACATAAACGAAATCAGCCCCAGCATTTT. It specifies CASVHKRNQPQHF.

The rearrangement joins TRBV10-3 to TRBJ2-6; 8 bases align to TRBD1. With V trimmed by 4 bases and J by 0 bases, 14 bases remained unmatched. Germline loops: CDR1 ENHRY, CDR2 SYGVKD. The CDR3 loop spans 20 amino acids. The DNA of the CDR3 is TGTGCCATCAGTGGATCTACTGGGACAGGTCTTCACTCTGGGGCCAACGTCCTGACTTTC. Translated: CAISGSTGTGLHSGANVLTF.

This chain connects TRBV7-2 to TRBJ2-1; D might be TRBD1 (6 bases). The CDR3 contains 13 residues. V was shortened by 5 bases and J by 7 bases, with 12 bases between the two germline ends. Germline V lookup: CDR1 SGHTA, CDR2 FQGNSA. This CDR3 is CASSVHRANEQFF. CDR3 in DNA: TGTGCCAGCAGCGTCCACAGGGCGAATGAGCAGTTCTTC.

This chain connects TRBV7-3 to TRBJ2-1, with 7 bases fitting TRBD1. The CDR3 is made up of 14 amino acids. Germline CDR1 and CDR2: SGHTA and FQGTGA. V shed 5 bases, J shed 10 bases, and the junction held 11 bases outside the gene matches. The CDR3 here is CASSRSTGIREQFF. CDR3 in DNA: TGTGCCAGCAGCCGATCGACAGGGATCCGGGAGCAGTTCTTC.

This clone was counted between two and nine times. The chain carries TRBV5-1 and TRBJ1-1, with D possibly being TRBD1 (5 bases). Germline loops: CDR1 SGHRS, CDR2 YFSETQ. The CDR3 runs 14 residues. Trimming pared 5 bases from V and 2 bases from J, leaving 13 bases between. Here the CDR3 reads CASRSGPTNTEAFF. The CDR3 coding sequence is TGCGCCAGCAGATCAGGGCCAACTAACACTGAAGCTTTCTTT.

This clone turned up a few times. The chain combines TRBV4-3 with TRBJ1-4; perhaps TRBD1 as D (6 bases). Trimming took 2 bases from V and 5 from J, leaving 15 bases between them. Germline V CDR1 and CDR2: LGHNA, YSLEER. This CDR3 has 16 residues. CDR3 coding DNA: TGCGCCAGCAGCCAACGTCTACAGGGAGTAAATGAAAAACTGTTTTTT. Amino acids: CASSQRLQGVNEKLFF.

The chain is built from TRBV21-1 and TRBJ1-3; the D segment call TRBD1 is taken from the table without a DNA check. TRBV21-1 is listed as a pseudogene. The CDR3 extends over 18 amino acids. CDR3 sequence (DNA): TGTGCCAGCAGCCCCTGGGAACGGCAGGGCATCTCTGGAAACACCATATATTTT. It codes for CASSPWERQGISGNTIYF.

This clone occurred once. The V and J genes are TRBV5-5 and TRBJ2-5, with 7 bases that match TRBD1. This CDR3 has 15 amino acids. Germline loops: CDR1 SGHKS, CDR2 YYEKEE (reference sequence). Trimming took 0 bases from V and 6 from J; bases not matched to a gene: 8. The CDR3 coding sequence is TGTGCCAGCAGCTTGGGACAGGGAAGGTGGAAGACCCAGTACTTC. It is translated as CASSLGQGRWKTQYF.